The 10 T cell receptor beta chains presented below share a single source sample, sequenced in a study of blood T cell repertoires in COVID-19. Profiled with immunoSEQ multiplex PCR; TCRdb holds only in-frame clones, not every one. The sample carries more than 350,000 clones, roughly 90% recorded once. Source material: peripheral blood. The receptor set was obtained from a woman aged 25 to 39 with COVID-19, enrolled during active disease.

The genes are TRBV7-2 and TRBJ1-3; D is ambiguous. Trimming pared 4 bases from V and 3 bases from J, leaving 13 bases between. CDR3 length: 15 residues. Germline V gene sequence: CDR1 SGHTA, CDR2 FQGNSA. The CDR3 nucleotides are TGTGCCAGCAGCTCACAATGGGCTGGTGGAAACACCATATATTTT. Translating gives CASSSQWAGGNTIYF.

Of note for this clone: Distinct nucleotide sequences in the sample also encode this CDR3. V and J are TRBV4-3 and TRBJ2-7, with D possibly being TRBD2 (5 bases). Germline CDR1 LGHNA, CDR2 YSLEER. The CDR3 is made up of 14 amino acids. V was trimmed by 0 bases and J by 2 bases, leaving 8 bases between them. CDR3 bases: TGCGCCAGCAGCCAAGACCCCGGGGCCTACGAGCAGTACTTC. Translation: CASSQDPGAYEQYF.

The chain combines TRBV6-2 or TRBV6-3 with TRBJ2-1, with 7 bases identical to TRBD2. The germline CDR1 and CDR2 sequences are MNHEY and SVGEGT. CDR3 length: 18 amino acids. V shed 5 bases, J shed 8 bases, and the junction held 21 bases outside the gene matches. CDR3 DNA: TGTGCCAGCAGTCACCCGGGACGTGGGAGGGCCTATGTCTATGAGCAGTTCTTC. Translation gives CASSHPGRGRAYVYEQFF.

The chain carries TRBV11-2 and TRBJ2-1; tentative D call: TRBD2 (6 bases). CDR1 is SGHAT and CDR2 is FQNNGV in the germline V gene. This CDR3 is built from 15 residues. V lost 3 bases and J 4 bases, leaving 13 bases between the germline ends. The CDR3 DNA sequence: TGTGCCAGCAGCTTTGGCCCGGGGGATTACAATGAGCAGTTCTTC. It encodes CASSFGPGDYNEQFF.

V gene TRBV20-1 combines with J gene TRBJ1-1; D might be TRBD1 (5 bases). The V gene lost 6 bases and the J gene lost 7 bases, with 12 bases spanning the gap. Germline CDR1 DFQATT, CDR2 SNEGSKA (reference sequence). The CDR3 runs 11 residues. The CDR3 reads CSAAAGGEAFF. In nucleotides, the CDR3 is TGCAGTGCCGCGGCGGGGGGTGAAGCTTTCTTT.

This chain connects TRBV6-6 to TRBJ2-1; 11 bases align to TRBD1. Looked up from germline, CDR1 is MNHNY and CDR2 is SVGAGI (reference sequence). The V segment lost 11 bases and the J segment 8 bases; nucleotides outside the gene matches: 5. The CDR3 length is 12 residues. CDR3 coding DNA: TGTGCCGGAGGACAGGGGGCACATGAGCAGTTCTTC. It encodes CAGGQGAHEQFF.

The rearrangement joins TRBV10-1 to TRBJ2-1; 13 nucleotides match TRBD2. Per germline, CDR1 WNHNN and CDR2 SYGVQD (reference sequence). The CDR3 is 16 amino acids. The V and J ends lost 5 bases and 9 bases, in that order; junction bases with no gene match: 10. This CDR3 reads CASSPGLAGVYGEQFF. The CDR3 nucleotides read TGCGCCAGCAGTCCTGGACTAGCGGGGGTATATGGTGAGCAGTTCTTC.

J is TRBJ2-2 and V is TRBV7-9; possible D gene TRBD1, 6 bases. CDR1 is SEHNR and CDR2 is FQNEAQ in the germline V gene (reference sequence). CDR3 size: 18 residues. Between the trimmed V and J ends, which lost 2 bases and 1 base, there was a span of 17 bases. CDR3 DNA: TGTGCCAGCAGCTTAATTTGGGTTCCGACAGGGAACACCGGGGAGCTGTTTTTT. This sequence encodes CASSLIWVPTGNTGELFF. Full variable domain (rest looked up from reference TRBV7-9 and TRBJ2-2): DTGVSQNPRHKITKRGQNVTFRCDPISEHNRLYWYRQTLGQGPEFLTYFQNEAQLEKSRLLSDRFSAERPKGSFSTLEIQRTEQGDSAMYLCASSLIWVPTGNTGELFFGEGSRLTVL.

The V call is TRBV14, the J call TRBJ2-5, with 8 positions matching TRBD1. The V gene's germline CDR1 is SGHDN and CDR2 FVKESK. V dropped 2 bases and J dropped 5; count of bases not matched to a gene: 7. This CDR3 is 15 amino acids long. For the CDR3, the DNA is TGTGCCAGCAGCCAACTCGCAGGGGGCCGGGAGACCCAGTACTTC. Residues: CASSQLAGGRETQYF.

This clone was counted once. The chain employs TRBV2 and TRBJ1-5; possible D gene TRBD1, 5 bases. CDR1 and CDR2 from the germline V gene are SNHLY and FYNNEI. Trimming stripped 3 bases from V and 1 base from J, with 10 bases between. The CDR3 has 15 residues. CDR3 nucleotides: TGTGCCAGCAGTGACGGCAGGGAAAGCAATCAGCCCCAGCATTTT. Its translation: CASSDGRESNQPQHF.